This is a list of T cell receptor beta chains from one sample in a study of lymphopenia after photon versus proton radiotherapy. Assay: immunoSEQ multiplex PCR; the TCRdb copy retains only in-frame clones and omits some. Of around 150,000 clones in the sample, around nine tenths were seen once. The specimen was peripheral blood, collected from a patient treated with photon-based radiotherapy. These receptor sequences come from a man between 45 and 60 years old with gastric cancer. CDR3s include the opening cysteine and the closing phenylalanine or tryptophan. Each record gives: J gene, D gene, clone size, V gene, CDR3 DNA, CDR3 protein. The D gene is left open where the match is weak. Expanded clones get a size class; other rows say once, few or many, or leave the size out.

TRBJ1-4	-	-	TRBV25-1	TGTGCCAGCACCCTACAGGGTACTAATGAAAAACTGTTTTTT	CASTLQGTNEKLFF
TRBJ1-1	-	once	TRBV6-1	TGTGCCAGCAGTGTCCTCGTCAGCATGAACACTGAAGCTTTCTTT	CASSVLVSMNTEAFF
TRBJ1-4	TRBD1	-	TRBV19	TGTGCCAGTATCCAAACCGGGACAGGGAGGGAAAAACTGTTTTTT	CASIQTGTGREKLFF
TRBJ2-2	-	-	TRBV18	TGTGCCAGCTCACCTTCGAACACCGGGGAGCTGTTTTTT	CASSPSNTGELFF
TRBJ2-7	-	once	TRBV18	TGTGCCAGCTCACTTGACGGGTACGAGCAGTACTTC	CASSLDGYEQYF
TRBJ2-1	-	-	TRBV11-3	TGTGCCAGCAGCCGAACAGATCTCAACGATGAGCAGTTCTTC	CASSRTDLNDEQFF
TRBJ1-4	-	-	TRBV7-7	TGTGCCAGCAGCCCCGCAGGAGAAAAACTGTTTTTT	CASSPAGEKLFF
TRBJ2-3	-	-	TRBV5-1	TGCGCCAGCAGCTTGAGGGGTCTGAGCACAGATACGCAGTATTTT	CASSLRGLSTDTQYF
TRBJ2-5	-	-	TRBV7-2	TGTGCCAGCAGCCCATTCAGCCAAGAGACCCAGTACTTC	CASSPFSQETQYF
TRBJ1-3	-	-	TRBV18	TGTGCCAGCTCACGTCCCGACTCCAGAAACACCATATATTTT	CASSRPDSRNTIYF
TRBJ1-2	-	-	TRBV28	TGTGCCAGCAGTCCATCTGGACAGACCTATGGCTACACCTTC	CASSPSGQTYGYTF
TRBJ1-5	-	-	TRBV30	TGTGCCTGGAGTGACTCTAAGGGGCAGCCCCAGCATTTT	CAWSDSKGQPQHF
TRBJ1-2	TRBD1	-	TRBV10-3	TGTGCCATCTGGACAGGGGTTGCCGTTTATGGCTACACCTTC	CAIWTGVAVYGYTF
TRBJ2-7	TRBD2	once	TRBV7-2	TGTGCCAGCAGCTTAGATGGACTAGACTACGAGCAGTACTTC	CASSLDGLDYEQYF
TRBJ1-1	TRBD1	-	TRBV30	TGTGCCTGGGACAGGGGGCACACTGAAGCTTTCTTT	CAWDRGHTEAFF
TRBJ2-1	-	-	TRBV20-1	TGCAGTGGCAGGTCCTACAATGAGCAGTTCTTC	CSGRSYNEQFF
TRBJ1-1	-	-	TRBV6-1	TGTGCCAGCAGTGAACGGGGGAGGACTGAAGCTTTCTTT	CASSERGRTEAFF
TRBJ1-1	-	-	TRBV6-1	TGTGCCAGCAGGGGCACTGAAGCTTTCTTT	CASRGTEAFF
TRBJ2-2	-	-	TRBV5-1	TGCGCCAGCAGCCCCACACCGGCGGGCGCCGGGGAGCTGTTTTTT	CASSPTPAGAGELFF
TRBJ2-1	-	-	TRBV19	TGTGCCAGTAGTAGGGACATTTATAAGTTCTTC	CASSRDIYKFF
TRBJ1-1	TRBD1	-	TRBV9	TGTGCCAGCAGCGGGGACAGGGAGGGCACTGAAGCTTTCTTT	CASSGDREGTEAFF
TRBJ2-1	-	-	TRBV19	TGTGCCAGTAGTATAGGCGGGCTTGGGTACAATGAGCAGTTCTTC	CASSIGGLGYNEQFF
TRBJ2-6	-	-	TRBV11-2	TGTGCCAGCAGACCTGGCGTCCGTTCTGGGGCCAACGTCCTGACTTTC	CASRPGVRSGANVLTF
TRBJ2-3	TRBD2	-	TRBV18	TGTGCCAGCTCACTCTCTAGCGGGAGGGATGGAGATACGCAGTATTTT	CASSLSSGRDGDTQYF
TRBJ2-3	-	-	TRBV7-9	TGTGCCAGCAGCAGACATGCCGATACGCAGTATTTT	CASSRHADTQYF
TRBJ2-7	TRBD2	-	TRBV4-2	TGTGCCAGCAGCCCCGGGGGGGGCTACGAGCAGTACTTC	CASSPGGGYEQYF
TRBJ2-7	-	-	TRBV10-2	TGCGCCAGCAGGGGGTACGAGCAGTACTTC	CASRGYEQYF
TRBJ1-4	-	-	TRBV11-1	TGTGCCAGCAGCTTAGAGGGGACGGTGAATGAAAAACTGTTTTTT	CASSLEGTVNEKLFF
TRBJ2-2	TRBD2	-	TRBV11-2	TGTGCCAGCAGCGCAAGCGGGAGGGCCGGGACCGGGGAGCTGTTTTTT	CASSASGRAGTGELFF
TRBJ1-1	-	few	TRBV4-1	TGCGCCAGCAGCCCACTTAGACTGTCTCTTGAAGCTTTCTTT	CASSPLRLSLEAFF
TRBJ2-7	TRBD1	once	TRBV5-4	TGTGCCAGCAGCTTACAGGGGGCTGCTTACGAGCAGTACTTC	CASSLQGAAYEQYF
TRBJ2-7	-	-	TRBV6-6	TGTGCCAGCAGTTACTCGACTACTAGGGGTGACGAGCAGTACTTC	CASSYSTTRGDEQYF
TRBJ2-7	-	-	TRBV18	TGTGCCAGCTCACCGAGCCAGGAATTCGAGCAGTACTTC	CASSPSQEFEQYF
TRBJ2-2	TRBD2	once	TRBV7-2	TGTGCCAGCAAAAGACCGGGACTAGCGGGAGGGGACACCGGGGAGCTGTTTTTT	CASKRPGLAGGDTGELFF
TRBJ2-5	TRBD1	-	TRBV28	TGTGCCAGCAGCTCCGACAGGGGTGAGACCCAGTACTTC	CASSSDRGETQYF
TRBJ2-1	-	-	TRBV7-3	TGTGCCAGCAGCTTAAGCGCGGACAATGAGCAGTTCTTC	CASSLSADNEQFF
TRBJ1-3	-	-	TRBV5-5	TGTGCCAGCAGCGACGGCCCGATAAGGGACACCATATATTTT	CASSDGPIRDTIYF
TRBJ2-7	-	-	TRBV5-6	TGTGCCAGCAGCTTGGCCGCGCGGCGGGACGGCTACGAGCAGTACTTC	CASSLAARRDGYEQYF
TRBJ2-7	TRBD1	-	TRBV11-3	TGTGCCAGCAGCTTGGGGACAGGGCTGTCCTACGAGCAGTACTTC	CASSLGTGLSYEQYF
TRBJ1-3	TRBD1	-	TRBV29-1	TGCAGCGTTGTTGGAGCGACAGGGGTTGGTGGAAACACCATATATTTT	CSVVGATGVGGNTIYF
TRBJ2-3	-	-	TRBV5-1	TGCGCCAGCAGCTTGGCGGCACAGAGGGATACGCAGTATTTT	CASSLAAQRDTQYF
TRBJ2-3	-	-	TRBV9	TGTGCCAGCAGCGTAGATTGGGGGAAGAGCACAGATACGCAGTATTTT	CASSVDWGKSTDTQYF
TRBJ1-1	-	-	TRBV30	TGTGCCTGGAGTGACCAACCCGACACTGAAGCTTTCTTT	CAWSDQPDTEAFF
TRBJ2-1	-	-	TRBV6-1	TGTGCCAGCAGCCCTTCAGGGCACAGCTACAATGAGCAGTTCTTC	CASSPSGHSYNEQFF
TRBJ2-3	-	-	TRBV11-2	TGTGCCAGCTCATCCCTCAGCCATACGCAGTATTTT	CASSSLSHTQYF
TRBJ2-1	TRBD2	-	TRBV2	TGTGCCAGCAGCCCAGGGACTAGCGGCCTATATCGGGATGAGCAGTTCTTC	CASSPGTSGLYRDEQFF
TRBJ2-5	TRBD2	-	TRBV7-9	TGTGCCAGCAGCTTATCCGGGACTAGCGGGAGGTCGGAGACCCAGTACTTC	CASSLSGTSGRSETQYF
TRBJ2-7	-	-	TRBV19	TGTGCCAGTAGTATAGATAACGGGGCCTACGAGCAGTACTTC	CASSIDNGAYEQYF
TRBJ2-6	-	-	TRBV30	TGTGCCTGGAACCGGAGCCCTGGGGCCAACGTCCTGACTTTC	CAWNRSPGANVLTF
TRBJ2-2	-	-	TRBV7-9	TGTGCCAGCGTAAGACTTCGGGGGACCGGGGAGCTGTTTTTT	CASVRLRGTGELFF
TRBJ2-7	-	-	TRBV30	TGTGCCTGGAGTTTAAGCGAAACAGGTACTGCCTTC	CAWSLSETGTAF